This TCR beta chain came from a study of blood T cell repertoires in COVID-19 (dated by TCRdb to about 2020). In the study overall: Collaborator samples came from the United States, Italy and Spain and covered acute and convalescent phases of COVID-19. The prospective study material was composed of cDNA or gDNA derived from T cells, B-cell-depleted T cells, or PBMCs. Subjects who had been exposed to COVID-19, were actively infected with it, or had recovered from it provided the deeply sampled blood TCRbeta repertoires that made up the dataset. The repertoires were made available in a free public database intended to serve as a resource for research on the immune response to SARS-CoV-2. The samples were drawn from the first 160 participants of the ongoing ImmuneRACE study and from more than 1,000 subjects provided by 6 global collaborators. The sample metadata nearly always contained a de-identified subject ID, COVID-19 status, age in years and sex. Where HLA class I and class II types were available, the types were taken from metadata supplied by the sample provider, not from assay-based typing.

The immunoSEQ Assay, a bias-controlled multiplex PCR, was used to amplify TCRbeta CDR3 regions from genomic DNA. As for the authors' bioinformatics: Within the assay, amplification of reference gene primers was used to estimate how many nucleated cells each sample contained. To quantify the absolute abundance of each unique TCRbeta CDR3 rearrangement, sequence reads were collapsed and filtered. For each sample, productive Simpson clonality was calculated as the square root of Simpson's diversity index across productive rearrangements. TCRdb provides this immuneACCESS table in a form limited to in-frame rearrangements. Some clones are lacking; in checked studies, under half of them reflect an unresolved V gene, and why the rest are absent is not known. V and J calls plus clone size are reproduced from that table; the DNA served to infer D and trimming. For this sample the table gives fewer than 200,000 clones, of which roughly 87% were detected only once. Around 1.5% of the sample rests with the top ten.

Whole blood was collected in K2EDTA tubes by collaborating institutions according to the institutions' own protocols. For TCRbeta analysis, collaborators shipped samples as frozen whole blood, isolated PBMCs, or DNA extracted from either of those sample types. Points on this clone: Its recognized antigen is unknown. Base-call qualities are not available, and no considerably larger clone is one nucleotide away.

Study-wide conclusions, independent of this receptor: How much clinical and demographic metadata was included differed by source and by participant, and the metadata was provided uncurated.

V is reduced by 2 bases and J by 0 bases, leaving a spacing of 17 bases between them. Reading from cysteine to phenylalanine, the CDR3 counts 18 amino acids. Only CDR3 DNA remains: 54 bases, in frame from the first base. Based on the germline V gene (reference sequence), the CDR1 and CDR2 sequences are GTSNPN and SVGIG. Source material: peripheral blood. The source is a woman aged 45-65 years with acute or convalescent COVID-19. Recombination connected TRBV30 to TRBJ2-6; TRBD1 is perhaps the D gene, given 6 matching bases. The CDR3: CAWSIPQGGGSGANVLTF. The sequence in DNA is TGTGCCTGGAGTATTCCACAGGGTGGTGGCTCTGGGGCCAACGTCCTGACTTTC.